A selection of T cell receptor beta chains follows, all from one sample in a study of persistence of HIV-infected CD4 T cells. The method was immunoSEQ multiplex PCR; TCRdb's version includes in-frame clones alone and lacks a portion of them. In the table there are about 60,000 clones, 65% to 80% of which are singletons. For these receptors, no antigen is known. Sequencing used CD4+ T cells sorted from PBMCs after roughly 18-hour stimulation, obtained from a patient who received antiretroviral therapy. The receptors come from an adult man with HIV who was CMV-seropositive. The CDR3 runs from the conserved cysteine through the conserved F or W. D genes are given only for firm matches. A clone size is listed for some rows: how often the clone was seen (once, few, many), or a class if it is expanded.

size: few
length: 15
J: TRBJ2-3
V: TRBV7-2
D: TRBD2
CDR3: CASSFRAGDTDTQYF
DNA: TGTGCCAGCAGCTTCCGAGCGGGGGATACAGATACGCAGTATTTT

size: -
length: 14
J: TRBJ1-1
V: TRBV6-5
D: -
CDR3: CASRPTGRNTEAFF
DNA: TGTGCCAGCAGACCAACAGGTCGGAACACTGAAGCTTTCTTT

size: -
length: 15
J: TRBJ2-7
V: TRBV15
D: TRBD1
CDR3: CATSRGDRGRDEQYF
DNA: TGTGCCACCAGCAGAGGGGACAGGGGTCGGGACGAGCAGTACTTC

size: -
length: 14
J: TRBJ2-2
V: TRBV5-1
D: -
CDR3: CASSLEGNTGELFF
DNA: TGCGCCAGCAGCTTGGAAGGGAACACCGGGGAGCTGTTTTTT

size: few
length: 16
J: TRBJ1-5
V: TRBV7-9
D: TRBD1
CDR3: CASTKSGQGINQPQHF
DNA: TGTGCCAGCACCAAAAGTGGACAGGGTATCAATCAGCCCCAGCATTTT

size: -
length: 14
J: TRBJ1-2
V: TRBV4-1
D: -
CDR3: CASSQAGLNYGYTF
DNA: TGCGCCAGCAGCCAAGCCGGATTAAACTATGGCTACACCTTC

size: once
length: 17
J: TRBJ1-2
V: TRBV4-1
D: TRBD1
CDR3: CASSQNRDRGSNYGYTF
DNA: TGCGCCAGCAGCCAAAACCGGGACAGGGGTAGTAACTATGGCTACACCTTC

size: -
length: 16
J: TRBJ1-6
V: TRBV4-2
D: -
CDR3: CASSQDMTARNSPLHF
DNA: TGTGCCAGCAGCCAAGATATGACAGCCCGCAATTCACCCCTCCACTTT

size: -
length: 14
J: TRBJ2-7
V: TRBV19
D: -
CDR3: CASSRESGLYEQYF
DNA: TGTGCCAGTAGCAGGGAATCAGGGCTATACGAGCAGTACTTC

size: -
length: 17
J: TRBJ2-2
V: TRBV24-1
D: TRBD1
CDR3: CATSDLGRGPDTGELFF
DNA: TGTGCCACCAGTGATTTGGGCAGGGGGCCCGACACCGGGGAGCTGTTTTTT

size: -
length: 14
J: TRBJ2-1
V: TRBV2
D: TRBD1
CDR3: CASRVTGMGVIGFF
DNA: TGTGCCAGCAGGGTGACAGGGATGGGAGTAATCGGGTTCTTC

size: -
length: 11
J: TRBJ1-3
V: TRBV20-1
D: -
CDR3: CSAKVGNTIYF
DNA: TGCAGTGCTAAGGTGGGAAACACCATATATTTT

size: -
length: 14
J: TRBJ1-6
V: TRBV18
D: -
CDR3: CASSPQGKDSPLHF
DNA: TGTGCCAGCTCACCGCAGGGAAAGGACTCACCCCTCCACTTT

size: -
length: 16
J: TRBJ1-5
V: TRBV2
D: -
CDR3: CASSDGRFKTNQPQHF
DNA: TGTGCCAGCAGTGACGGCAGATTCAAGACCAATCAGCCCCAGCATTTT

size: -
length: 14
J: TRBJ2-2
V: TRBV6-5
D: TRBD1
CDR3: CATSDRGLTGELFF
DNA: TGTGCCACCTCGGACAGGGGGCTCACCGGGGAGCTGTTTTTT

size: -
length: 11
J: TRBJ1-1
V: TRBV2
D: -
CDR3: CASGEAIEAFF
DNA: TGTGCCAGCGGTGAGGCCATAGAAGCTTTCTTT

size: -
length: 14
J: TRBJ1-4
V: TRBV6-5
D: -
CDR3: CASTGRATNEKLFF
DNA: TGTGCCAGCACCGGACGCGCAACTAATGAAAAACTGTTTTTT